This is a list of T cell receptor beta chains from one sample in a study of T cell responses to AZD1222 COVID-19 vaccine. Libraries were prepared by immunoSEQ multiplex PCR; TCRdb keeps only in-frame clonotypes and omits some of them. The sample includes around 79,000 clones, nearly 90% of them seen just once. The input for sequencing was peripheral blood, taken on day 0 of AZD1222 vaccination. The receptors originated from an adult in good health. CDR3s leave out the opening cysteine and the closing phenylalanine or tryptophan. The order of the fields is V gene, J gene, CDR3 protein.

TRBV24-1	TRBJ2-1	ATSLTKIIESGYNEQF
TRBV7-9	TRBJ1-2	ASSLAPSREVGYT
TRBV30	TRBJ1-1	AWRLNTEAF
TRBV7-2	TRBJ1-2	ASSSRGKGGYGYT
TRBV18	TRBJ1-5	ASSPTGEDQPQH
TRBV10-3	TRBJ2-5	AISEQTGQTQY
TRBV5-1	TRBJ2-3	ASSLRDNTDTQY
TRBV24-1	TRBJ2-7	ATSDSRTGRYEQY
TRBV7-9	TRBJ1-4	ASSHGQLNEKLF
TRBV19	TRBJ1-3	ASRKGLISGNTIY
TRBV6-5	TRBJ2-7	ASSYPEGEQY
TRBV30	TRBJ2-3	ASRPRGLAGGSTDTQY
TRBV7-9	TRBJ2-7	ASSPERYEQY
TRBV6-5	TRBJ1-1	ASSLNREGNTEAF
TRBV7-8	TRBJ1-5	ASSSSGTGGVQPQH
TRBV4-3	TRBJ2-3	ASSQERPRPADTQY
TRBV18	TRBJ2-3	ASSPRMSDTQY
TRBV10-3	TRBJ2-5	AISGTEQETQY
TRBV30	TRBJ2-1	AWRGTHPF
TRBV11-2	TRBJ1-5	ASSLQGSNQPQH
TRBV9	TRBJ1-2	ASSVAGRSNYGYT
TRBV18	TRBJ1-1	ASSQYAGTNTEAF
TRBV7-2	TRBJ2-7	ASSSKAAFRGNEQY
TRBV6-6	TRBJ2-7	ASSQQGASGRPTGEQY
TRBV7-9	TRBJ2-6	ASSLARGLPANVLT
TRBV7-2	TRBJ2-7	ASSLQWGGEQY
TRBV6-5	TRBJ1-2	ASTPTGANYGYT
TRBV7-3	TRBJ2-1	ASSLSGGPIVYEQF
TRBV4-3	TRBJ1-1	ASSQEGQFGTEAF
TRBV19	TRBJ1-5	ASTWGGASNQPQH
TRBV27	TRBJ1-4	ASRRGSSSATNEKLF
TRBV25-1	TRBJ1-2	ASSVESHGYT
TRBV3-1/TRBV3-2	TRBJ2-3	ASRRSGREKTDTQY
TRBV6-6	TRBJ2-5	ASSYSAEQYQETQY
TRBV6-5	TRBJ2-2	ASIRLAATGELF
TRBV28	TRBJ1-2	ASSLGRGCT
TRBV4-1	TRBJ1-5	ASSQDRTNRPQH